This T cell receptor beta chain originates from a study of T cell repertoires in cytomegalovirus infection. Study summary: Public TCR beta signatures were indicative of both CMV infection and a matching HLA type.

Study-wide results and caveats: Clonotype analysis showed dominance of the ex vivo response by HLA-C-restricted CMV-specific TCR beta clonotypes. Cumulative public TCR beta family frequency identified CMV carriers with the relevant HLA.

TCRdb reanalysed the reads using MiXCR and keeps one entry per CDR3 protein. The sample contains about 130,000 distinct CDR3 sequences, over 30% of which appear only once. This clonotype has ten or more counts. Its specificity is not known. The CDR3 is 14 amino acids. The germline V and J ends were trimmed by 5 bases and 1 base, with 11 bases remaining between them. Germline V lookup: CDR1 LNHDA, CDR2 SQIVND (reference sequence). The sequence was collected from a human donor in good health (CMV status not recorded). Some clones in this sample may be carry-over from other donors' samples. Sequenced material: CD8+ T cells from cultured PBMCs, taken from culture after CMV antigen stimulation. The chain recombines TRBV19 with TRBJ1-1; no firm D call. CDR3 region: CASSALSANTEAFF. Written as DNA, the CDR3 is TGTGCCAGTAGTGCGTTATCCGCGAACACTGAAGCTTTCTTT.